The 2 T cell receptor beta chains below come from one sample, sequenced in a study of regulatory T cells in long-lasting Graves disease. Both iRepertoire HTBI primers and Arm-PCR of CDR3 regions were used to build the TCR beta libraries. MiXCR was run by TCRdb on the multiplex PCR reads, yielding one entry per CDR3 protein. The sample consists of 400,000 or so distinct CDR3 sequences, less than 25% of them appearing once. This sample's time point: persistent/refractory GD, antithyroid drugs over 5 years with positive TRAb. PBMCs were the source of the RNA used for TCR sequencing. This specimen was peripheral blood mononuclear cells (PBMCs), taken when the disease was refractory, from a patient treated with antithyroid drugs. These receptors all stem from a female donor with Graves disease.

This clonotype appeared a few times. CDR3 in amino acids: CSAREGGRYGYTF. DNA of the CDR3: TGCAGTGCTAGAGAAGGGGGAAGGTATGGCTACACCTTC. The chain has TRBV20-1 and TRBJ1-2; D possibly corresponds to TRBD1 (6 bases). The germline V gene encodes CDR1 DFQATT and CDR2 SNEGSKA (reference sequence). The CDR3 is 13 residues long. Trimming pared 0 bases from V and 5 bases from J, leaving 10 bases between.

This chain connects TRBV4-1 to TRBJ1-1, with D possibly matching TRBD1 (5 bases). The CDR3 totals 14 residues. Germline-derived CDR1 and CDR2 are MGHRA and YSYEKL. Trimming removed 3 bases at V and 5 bases at J, with 13 bases between. The CDR3 protein is CASSHQGFRTEAFF. The CDR3 DNA sequence: TGCGCCAGCAGCCATCAGGGTTTTAGGACTGAAGCTTTCTTT.